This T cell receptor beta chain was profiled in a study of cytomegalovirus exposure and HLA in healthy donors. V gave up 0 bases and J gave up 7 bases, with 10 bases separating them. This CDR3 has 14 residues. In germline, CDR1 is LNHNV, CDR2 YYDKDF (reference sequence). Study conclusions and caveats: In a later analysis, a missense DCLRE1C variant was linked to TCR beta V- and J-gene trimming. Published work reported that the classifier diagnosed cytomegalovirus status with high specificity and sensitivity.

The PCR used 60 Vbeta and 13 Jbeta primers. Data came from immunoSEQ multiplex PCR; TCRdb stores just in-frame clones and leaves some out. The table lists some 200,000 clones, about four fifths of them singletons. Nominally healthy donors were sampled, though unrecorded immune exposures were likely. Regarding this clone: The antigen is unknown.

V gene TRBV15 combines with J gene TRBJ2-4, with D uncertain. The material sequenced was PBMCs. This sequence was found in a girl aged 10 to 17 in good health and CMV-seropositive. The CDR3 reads CATSRDLVSNIQYF. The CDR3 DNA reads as TGTGCCACCAGCAGAGATCTCGTGAGTAACATTCAGTACTTC.